This TCR beta chain is drawn from a study of human T cells and chemical hapten exposure. CDR3 length: 13 amino acids. In TCRdb, the RACE reads were re-called with MiXCR into one record per CDR3 protein. The table records 35,000 to 50,000 distinct CDR3 sequences, more than 8.5% of them present only once. Time point reported: patch test 2, 6 weeks after DPC sensitization. Treatment indicated: therapeutic diphenylcyclopropenone sensitization with weekly scalp DPC. This clonotype occurred a few times. This sequence was found in a woman aged 40 to 49 with alopecia areata. Some clones in this sample may be carry-over from other donors' samples. Sequenced material: whole blood, taken in connection with sensitization to the hapten diphenylcyclopropenone (DPC). This sequence joins TRBV21-1 and TRBJ2-7; the D call of TRBD2 is as the table states it, not checked on the DNA. TRBV21-1 is shown as a pseudogene. The DNA for the CDR3 is TGTGCCAGCAGCAAAGACGGGAGCTACGAGCAGTACTTC. Encoded protein: CASSKDGSYEQYF.